This T cell receptor (beta chain) emerged from a study of OX40 agonist ivuxolimab in advanced cancers. The wider study: Past anti-PD-1, anti-PD-L1 or anti-CTLA-4 therapy was accepted, and roughly 40% had received some. Study-wide points: Partly responding patients at 0.1-3.0 mg/kg showed some of the smallest clonal expansion. At 0.1 to 3.0 mg/kg, clonal expansion of CD4+ and CD8+ blood T cells had occurred by week 6.

On this clone itself: Antigen unknown.

Autoimmune disease history or systemic immunosuppression meant exclusion. Germline V gene sequence: CDR1 KGHSY, CDR2 FQNENV. The CDR3 consists of 13 residues. The V end lost 4 bases, the J end lost 4 bases, and 10 bases lay between the germline ends. TCRdb's table, derived via immunoSEQ multiplex PCR, lists solely in-frame clones and lacks some. The sample lists approximately 41,000 clones; approximately 86% were seen once. V usage is TRBV16 and J usage is TRBJ1-2; D remains ambiguous. The sample in question was CD4+ or CD8+ T cells sorted from blood, obtained in a trial of the OX40 agonist ivuxolimab. The receptor was isolated from an adult with an advanced solid tumor such as melanoma, head and neck, liver or kidney cancer. CDR3 sequence (DNA): TGTGCCAGCAGCCCCGAATGGGGCTATGGCTACACCTTC. This encodes CASSPEWGYGYTF.